This TCR beta chain derives from a study of T cell repertoires in cytomegalovirus infection. CDR3 length: 17 residues. Germline V gene lookup returns CDR1 SGHTA and CDR2 FQGNSA. The J segment lost 0 bases and the V segment lost 5 bases, leaving 13 bases of the junction unmatched. This clonotype has a count of ten or more. The antigen remains undetermined. TCRdb reprocessed the reads with MiXCR, giving one entry per CDR3 protein. The data show about 500,000 distinct CDR3 sequences, with around 35% seen just once and roughly 15% held by the top ten. The sample here was cultured PBMCs, taken from culture after CMV antigen stimulation. The sequence derives from a human donor in good health (CMV status not recorded). Some clones in this sample may be carry-over from other donors' samples. V is TRBV7-2 and J is TRBJ2-7; 7 positions match TRBD2. The CDR3 DNA reads as TGTGCCAGCAGCGTTACTTTGGGCGGGACTAACTCCTACGAGCAGTACTTC. Protein product: CASSVTLGGTNSYEQYF. Filled out from reference TRBV7-2 and TRBJ2-7, the complete variable domain reads GAGVSQSPSNKVTEKGKDVELRCDPISGHTALYWYRQSLGQGLEFLIYFQGNSAPDKSGLPSDRFSAERTGGSVSTLTIQRTQQEDSAVYLCASSVTLGGTNSYEQYFGPGTRLTVT.